The 10 T cell receptor beta chains given below trace back to one sample, sequenced in a study of a mutant IDH1 vaccine in newly diagnosed glioma. Clones were read by immunoSEQ multiplex PCR, and TCRdb kept only the in-frame ones, dropping some. Of about 82,000 clones detected, roughly 85% appear once; the ten largest clones hold under 2.5%. Documented time point: week 23, last vaccination. Doses consisted of 300 ug of mutant IDH1 20-mer peptide each, paired with topical imiquimod. Their antigens are not known. Sequencing was performed on PBMCs, taken from a glioma patient whose treatment included an IDH1 peptide vaccine. The receptors here all came from a man aged 25 to 40 with glioma. Some clones in this sample may be carry-over from other donors' samples.

The rearrangement uses TRBV29-1 and TRBJ2-1; D might be TRBD2 (5 bases). The CDR3 loop spans 16 amino acids. Germline V gene lookup returns CDR1 SQVTM and CDR2 ANQGSEA. The V gene lost 3 bases and the J gene lost 8 bases, with 23 bases spanning the gap. The CDR3 DNA reads TGCAGCGTTGAGACCCCCACGCAAGCGGTAAGAGATGAGCAGTTCTTC. Translated, it gives CSVETPTQAVRDEQFF.

The chain employs TRBV30 and TRBJ1-5; perhaps TRBD1 as D (6 bases). Trimming shortened V by 0 bases and J by 8 bases, and 11 bases separated the two germline ends. The CDR3 sequence is 13 residues long. Germline V lookup: CDR1 GTSNPN, CDR2 SVGIG (reference sequence). In DNA form, the CDR3 reads TGTGCCTGGAGTGTCCAGGGGACGGAGCCCCAGCATTTT. This translates into CAWSVQGTEPQHF.

The chain links TRBV6-1 to TRBJ1-6; D unclear. The CDR3 contains 13 residues. V gave up 7 bases and J gave up 0 bases, with 4 bases separating them. Germline CDR1 is MNHNS and CDR2 is SASEGT. This CDR3 is CASIISYNSPLHF. CDR3 coding DNA: TGTGCCAGCATTATCTCCTATAATTCACCCCTCCACTTT.

This clone has just a few counts. V usage is TRBV7-9 and J usage is TRBJ2-3, with D possibly matching TRBD1 (5 bases). CDR1 and CDR2 (germline): SEHNR, FQNEAQ (reference sequence). The CDR3 covers 15 residues. V was cut by 1 base and J by 4 bases, with 12 bases left in between. The CDR3 bases are TGTGCCAGCAGCTTAGTTTATCAGGGCGCAGATACGCAGTATTTT. It yields the protein CASSLVYQGADTQYF.

For the CDR3, the DNA is TGTGCCAGCAGCTTATTAAGGGGGAGTGAGCAGTTCTTC. It encodes CASSLLRGSEQFF. The chain links TRBV7-8 to TRBJ2-1, with D possibly being TRBD1 (6 bases). This CDR3 comprises 13 residues. Germline CDR1 reads SGHVS; CDR2 reads FQNEAQ. V was pared by 2 bases and J by 9 bases, with 11 bases between.

The chain combines TRBV9 with TRBJ2-6; D is tentatively TRBD1 or TRBD2 (6 bases each). Germline loops: CDR1 SGDLS, CDR2 YYNGEE. The CDR3 is 18 amino acids. Trimming shortened V by 4 bases and J by 0 bases, and 17 bases separated the two germline ends. The DNA of the CDR3 is TGTGCCAGCAGCCCTAATGGGGGGCGCGACTCTGGGGCCAACGTCCTGACTTTC. This gives the protein CASSPNGGRDSGANVLTF.

The gene calls are TRBV5-8 and TRBJ1-1; D remains ambiguous. CDR3 size: 14 residues. Trimming took off 4 bases at V and 3 bases at J, with 13 bases between the two ends. Germline lookup yields CDR1 SGHTS and CDR2 YDEGEE. CDR3 nucleotide sequence: TGTGCCAGCAGCCCCTGGCAAGTGGACACTGAAGCTTTCTTT. Its translation is CASSPWQVDTEAFF. Filled out from reference TRBV5-8 and TRBJ1-1, the complete variable domain reads EAGVTQSPTHLIKTRGQQATLRCSPISGHTSVYWYQQALGLGLQFLLWYDEGEERNRGNFPPRFSGRQFPNYSSELNVNALELEDSALYLCASSPWQVDTEAFFGQGTRLTVV.

V gene TRBV27 combines with J gene TRBJ2-1, with a tentative D call TRBD2 (6 bases). The CDR3 has 14 amino acids. V dropped 3 bases and J dropped 6 bases, with 12 bases sitting between them. Germline loops: CDR1 MNHEY, CDR2 SMNVEV (reference sequence). CDR3 coding DNA: TGTGCCAGCAGTTTTACCGGGAGCCCCAATGAGCAGTTCTTC. As protein: CASSFTGSPNEQFF.

This sequence joins TRBV2 and TRBJ2-3; no reliable D call. Germline loops: CDR1 SNHLY, CDR2 FYNNEI. V lost 5 bases and J lost 0, with 12 bases in between. This CDR3 is built from 15 residues. The CDR3 DNA sequence: TGTGCCAGCAGTTCCCCTGGTGGGAGCACAGATACGCAGTATTTT. Protein product: CASSSPGGSTDTQYF. Full variable domain (missing parts from reference TRBV2 and TRBJ2-3): EPEVTQTPSHQVTQMGQEVILRCVPISNHLYFYWYRQILGQKVEFLVSFYNNEISEKSEIFDDQFSVERPDGSNFTLKIRSTKLEDSAMYFCASSSPGGSTDTQYFGPGTRLTVL.

This chain joins TRBV7-2 and TRBJ1-5; 7 bases agree with TRBD1. CDR1 is SGHTA, CDR2 FQGNSA, per germline. The CDR3 loop spans 14 amino acids. V lost 2 bases, J lost 5 bases, and 3 bases stayed unmatched. CDR3 protein: CASSLQGGYQPQHF. DNA for the CDR3: TGTGCCAGCAGCTTACAGGGGGGGTATCAGCCCCAGCATTTT.